This T cell receptor (beta chain) is from a study of T cell repertoires in ileal Crohn's disease. Study findings and constraints: Active smokers at surgery had more clonal expansions than non-smokers.

Only in-frame clones appear in the TCRdb table, and some are missing; sequencing was by immunoSEQ multiplex PCR. The table has some 2,000 clones, about 62% seen once. Trimming shortened V by 5 bases and J by 2 bases, and 12 bases separated the two germline ends. Germline V lookup: CDR1 SNHLY, CDR2 FYNNEI. The CDR3 sequence is 14 residues long. This clone came up a few times. Antigen specificity is unknown. Sequencing used ileal tissue. The origin of this receptor is an adult with Crohn's disease. The rearrangement joins TRBV2 to TRBJ1-2, with a tentative D call TRBD1 (5 bases). As DNA, the CDR3 is TGTGCCAGCAGTCGGCCAGGGCGCAACTATGGCTACACCTTC. The encoded protein is CASSRPGRNYGYTF.